The clone carrying this T cell receptor beta chain was seen only a few times. The antigen is undetermined. Each CDR3 protein gets one entry after TCRdb re-called the 5' RACE reads with MiXCR. The table records 500,000 to 650,000 distinct CDR3 sequences, over 4% of them present only once. This specimen comes from a study of CD8 T cells in ankylosing spondylitis. Study findings and constraints: Disease-linked clones, CD8+, were relatively rare in peripheral blood. The study identified a TCR beta motif of roughly eight highly homologous variants that appeared characteristic of ankylosing spondylitis blood.

V lost 5 bases and J lost 4; bases outside the gene matches: 5. Germline CDR1 SNHLY, CDR2 FYNNEI. This CDR3 has 15 amino acids. This TCR was recovered from a male donor with ankylosing spondylitis. The material sequenced was blood, either unsorted or a sorted T cell fraction (not recorded which). The chain joins TRBV2 to TRBJ1-5; 10 positions agree with TRBD1. Written as DNA, the CDR3 is TGTGCCAGCAGTAGACCGGACAGGGGGAATCAGCCCCAGCATTTT. Amino acid sequence: CASSRPDRGNQPQHF.